A selection of T cell receptor beta chains follows, all from one sample in a study of blood T cell repertoires in COVID-19. Sequencing was performed with immunoSEQ multiplex PCR; in TCRdb, only in-frame clones are kept and a portion is missing. Counted here are around 72,000 clones, 88% occurring once; the ten biggest clones make up roughly 28%. Sequenced sample: peripheral blood. These receptors were obtained from a man aged 50-59 years with acute or convalescent COVID-19. Each CDR3 is given with its conserved first and last residue. Fields, in order: J gene, clone size, V gene, D gene, CDR3 DNA, CDR3 protein. A D gene is named only where the DNA matches it firmly. Rows give clone size only sometimes, using once, few, many, or a class for an expanded clone.

j_call: TRBJ2-3
clone_size: NA
v_call: TRBV3-1/TRBV3-2
d_call: NA
cdr3_nt: TGTGCCAGCAGCCGGCACCGGGACAAGAGCACAGATACGCAGTATTTT
cdr3_aa: CASSRHRDKSTDTQYF

j_call: TRBJ1-2
clone_size: NA
v_call: TRBV18
d_call: TRBD1
cdr3_nt: TGTGCCAGCTCAGGCCGGGACAGGGGATTCAATGGCTACACCTTC
cdr3_aa: CASSGRDRGFNGYTF

j_call: TRBJ2-6
clone_size: NA
v_call: TRBV6-5
d_call: TRBD1
cdr3_nt: TGTGCCAGCAGCACCGGGACAGACTCCAACGTCCTGACTTTC
cdr3_aa: CASSTGTDSNVLTF

j_call: TRBJ2-6
clone_size: NA
v_call: TRBV6-2/TRBV6-3
d_call: NA
cdr3_nt: TGTGCCAGCAGTTACTCCGACAGTTTCTCTGGGGCCAACGTCCTGACTTTC
cdr3_aa: CASSYSDSFSGANVLTF

j_call: TRBJ1-4
clone_size: NA
v_call: TRBV10-3
d_call: TRBD1
cdr3_nt: TGTGCCATCAGTGAGGGGGGGACAGGGGGCGAGGAAAAACTGTTTTTT
cdr3_aa: CAISEGGTGGEEKLFF

j_call: TRBJ2-1
clone_size: NA
v_call: TRBV9
d_call: TRBD1
cdr3_nt: TGTGCCAGCAGCGTAGCCGGACAGGGGTACAATGAGCAGTTCTTC
cdr3_aa: CASSVAGQGYNEQFF

j_call: TRBJ1-1
clone_size: NA
v_call: TRBV5-1
d_call: TRBD1
cdr3_nt: TGCGCCAGCTCTGTCGGGACAGGGGGCACTGAAGCTTTCTTT
cdr3_aa: CASSVGTGGTEAFF

j_call: TRBJ1-4
clone_size: few
v_call: TRBV7-9
d_call: TRBD1
cdr3_nt: TGTGCCAGCAGCTTAGTCGGGACAGGGAGAAAACTGTTTTTT
cdr3_aa: CASSLVGTGRKLFF

j_call: TRBJ2-1
clone_size: NA
v_call: TRBV9
d_call: NA
cdr3_nt: TGTGCCAGCAGCGTTCAGGATAATGAGCAGTTCTTC
cdr3_aa: CASSVQDNEQFF

j_call: TRBJ1-1
clone_size: NA
v_call: TRBV3-1/TRBV3-2
d_call: NA
cdr3_nt: TGTGCCAGCAGCCAATCCTTCAGGAACACTGAAGCTTTCTTT
cdr3_aa: CASSQSFRNTEAFF

j_call: TRBJ1-5
clone_size: NA
v_call: TRBV20-1
d_call: TRBD1
cdr3_nt: TGCAGTGCTAGTCCCGGGACAGCAGGCAATCAGCCCCAGCATTTT
cdr3_aa: CSASPGTAGNQPQHF

j_call: TRBJ2-5
clone_size: NA
v_call: TRBV5-6
d_call: TRBD2
cdr3_nt: TGTGCCAGCAGCTTGAGGCAGGGAGGGGAGACCCAGTACTTC
cdr3_aa: CASSLRQGGETQYF

j_call: TRBJ1-2
clone_size: once
v_call: TRBV5-1
d_call: NA
cdr3_nt: TGCGCCAGCAGCTTGGGTGGCGGCTACACCTTC
cdr3_aa: CASSLGGGYTF

j_call: TRBJ2-7
clone_size: NA
v_call: TRBV29-1
d_call: TRBD1
cdr3_nt: TGCAGCGTTGAACGGGCAGGGGGCTCCCTCTACGAGCAGTACTTC
cdr3_aa: CSVERAGGSLYEQYF

j_call: TRBJ2-1
clone_size: NA
v_call: TRBV6-4
d_call: NA
cdr3_nt: TGTGCCAGCAGTCCACTATCGGGGAGCTCCTACAATGAGCAGTTCTTC
cdr3_aa: CASSPLSGSSYNEQFF

j_call: TRBJ1-2
clone_size: NA
v_call: TRBV18
d_call: NA
cdr3_nt: TGTGCCAGCTCACCATTCAATGTCGGAGACTATGGCTACACCTTC
cdr3_aa: CASSPFNVGDYGYTF

j_call: TRBJ1-2
clone_size: NA
v_call: TRBV2
d_call: NA
cdr3_nt: TGTGCCAGCAGTGTACAGGGCTTCGGCTACACCTTC
cdr3_aa: CASSVQGFGYTF

j_call: TRBJ2-5
clone_size: NA
v_call: TRBV18
d_call: NA
cdr3_nt: TGTGCCAGCTCACCACCGGGGCTCCAAGAGACCCAGTACTTC
cdr3_aa: CASSPPGLQETQYF

j_call: TRBJ2-3
clone_size: once
v_call: TRBV7-2
d_call: TRBD2
cdr3_nt: TGTGCCAGCAGTTACGGACTAGCGGGGGGTGCAGATACGCAGTATTTT
cdr3_aa: CASSYGLAGGADTQYF

j_call: TRBJ2-7
clone_size: NA
v_call: TRBV6-6
d_call: TRBD1
cdr3_nt: TGTGCCACCAGGCGGACAGGGGTGTACGAGCAGTACTTC
cdr3_aa: CATRRTGVYEQYF

j_call: TRBJ1-2
clone_size: NA
v_call: TRBV12-5
d_call: TRBD1
cdr3_nt: TGTGCTAGTGGTTTGACAGGGGCGAGATATGGCTACACCTTC
cdr3_aa: CASGLTGARYGYTF

j_call: TRBJ2-1
clone_size: once
v_call: TRBV7-9
d_call: NA
cdr3_nt: TGTGCCAGCAGCAGACCCACGGGACACGAGCAGTTCTTC
cdr3_aa: CASSRPTGHEQFF

j_call: TRBJ2-2
clone_size: NA
v_call: TRBV7-2
d_call: TRBD2
cdr3_nt: TGTGCCAGCAGCCTGATAGGACCGGGACTAGGGGCCGGGGAGCTGTTTTTT
cdr3_aa: CASSLIGPGLGAGELFF

j_call: TRBJ2-3
clone_size: NA
v_call: TRBV7-3
d_call: NA
cdr3_nt: TGTGCCAGCAGCTCCGGGAAGGCCTCAGATACGCAGTATTTT
cdr3_aa: CASSSGKASDTQYF

j_call: TRBJ1-5
clone_size: NA
v_call: TRBV5-1
d_call: NA
cdr3_nt: TGCGCCAGCTTAACCAGGGGAAGTAGTCAGCCCCAGCATTTT
cdr3_aa: CASLTRGSSQPQHF

j_call: TRBJ2-1
clone_size: NA
v_call: TRBV12-5
d_call: NA
cdr3_nt: TGTGCTAGTGGTCCCCGGGTGGAGGAGCAGTTCTTC
cdr3_aa: CASGPRVEEQFF

j_call: TRBJ2-7
clone_size: NA
v_call: TRBV5-1
d_call: NA
cdr3_nt: TGCGCCAGCAGCTTACCTACAGGGATGTGGTACTTC
cdr3_aa: CASSLPTGMWYF